This T cell receptor (beta chain) was captured by sequencing in a study of T cells in Graves' hyperthyroidism and ophthalmopathy. Study at large: Pretreatment peripheral blood was obtained at initial diagnosis.

Trimming left V 4 bases short and J 2 bases short, with 14 bases between. Germline V lookup: CDR1 SGHTA, CDR2 FQGNSA. This CDR3 has 15 amino acids. At least ten counts were recorded for this clonotype. Ophthalmopathy in the patients scored at least 3 on Clinical Activity Score and at least 4 on NOSPECS grade, lasting under 3 months. Uncontrolled infection, other autoimmune disease, pregnancy or lactation disqualified patients from enrolment. Diagnostic decisions used clinical symptoms, serum thyroxine and TRAb, thyroid ultrasound and orbital computed tomography. Regions amplified from RNA transcripts were the TCR beta CDR3 regions. First-round RT-PCR targeting the TCR CDR3 was performed with the HTBI primer set. TCRdb independently ran MiXCR on the multiplex PCR reads; one entry per CDR3 protein. This repertoire shows 500,000 to 550,000 distinct CDR3 sequences, approximately 20% found once; its top ten account for roughly 44%.

This chain connects TRBV7-2 to TRBJ2-5; no definite D call. This sequence originates from a man in his forties with Graves' ophthalmopathy. The specimen was blood. The CDR3 reads CASSWGGLEQETQYF. The CDR3 DNA is TGTGCCAGCAGCTGGGGTGGCCTAGAGCAAGAGACCCAGTACTTC. The variable domain in full, with the rest retrieved from reference TRBV7-2 and TRBJ2-5, is GAGVSQSPSNKVTEKGKDVELRCDPISGHTALYWYRQSLGQGLEFLIYFQGNSAPDKSGLPSDRFSAERTGGSVSTLTIQRTQQEDSAVYLCASSWGGLEQETQYFGPGTRLLVL.